Presented here are 27 T cell receptor beta chains from one specimen sequenced in a study of shared T cell receptors in the human thymus. Sequenced by immunoSEQ multiplex PCR; TCRdb stores in-frame clones only, minus some. The repertoire includes hundreds of thousands of clones, roughly 86% of them detected once, and 0.0094% sits in the top ten. The sample also formed part of further work on human thymus T cells.

The sequenced sample consisted of thymocytes. These receptors all come from a boy under two years old with a congenital heart defect.

The rearrangement joins TRBV15 to TRBJ1-4; D not certain. Trimming pared 1 base from V and 0 bases from J, leaving 6 bases between. The germline CDR1 and CDR2 sequences are LNHNV and YYDKDF (reference sequence). This CDR3 has 15 residues. The CDR3 sequence: CATSRARPTNEKLFF. The CDR3 DNA sequence: TGTGCCACCAGCAGAGCTAGACCAACTAATGAAAAACTGTTTTTT.

V is TRBV28 and J is TRBJ1-5, with 8 bases fitting TRBD1. This CDR3 is 15 amino acids long. Germline V gene lookup returns CDR1 MDHEN and CDR2 SYDVKM. J lost 5 bases, V lost 3 bases, and 6 bases had no gene match. The CDR3 loop is CASSFRDRSYQPQHF. CDR3 sequence (DNA): TGTGCCAGCAGTTTCCGGGACAGGAGTTATCAGCCCCAGCATTTT.

This clone turned up a few times. The V call is TRBV11-2, the J call TRBJ2-1; a weak D match, TRBD2 (6 bases). This CDR3 comprises 14 residues. CDR1 is SGHAT and CDR2 is FQNNGV in the germline V gene. V was clipped by 5 bases and J by 4 bases, with 12 bases between them. This chain's CDR3 is CASSVRGLYNEQFF. CDR3 nucleotides: TGTGCCAGCAGCGTTAGGGGACTTTACAATGAGCAGTTCTTC.

This sequence joins TRBV28 and TRBJ2-7; TRBD2 aligns across 8 bases. CDR3 length: 14 amino acids. Trimming removed 7 bases from V and 4 bases from J; junction bases left unmatched: 9. Germline V gives CDR1 MDHEN, CDR2 SYDVKM. DNA for the CDR3: TGTGCCAGCAATCCCGGGACTAGAGATTACGAGCAGTACTTC. This gives the protein CASNPGTRDYEQYF.

The chain has TRBV7-3 and TRBJ1-5; TRBD1 matches at 7 bases. The CDR3 has 15 residues. V trimming: 5 bases; J trimming: 1 base; junction bases outside the gene matches: 5. Germline loops: CDR1 SGHTA, CDR2 FQGTGA. The CDR3 sequence is CASSPGTASNQPQHF. The CDR3 coding sequence is TGTGCCAGCAGCCCGGGGACAGCGAGCAATCAGCCCCAGCATTTT.

The chain uses TRBV9 and TRBJ2-7, with a weak D call TRBD2 (5 bases). The V end lost 0 bases, the J end lost 6 bases, and 10 bases lay between the germline ends. Looked up from germline, CDR1 is SGDLS and CDR2 is YYNGEE. The CDR3 has 13 residues. DNA of the CDR3: TGTGCCAGCAGCGTAGACGGGGTCGGCGAGCAGTACTTC. Its translation: CASSVDGVGEQYF.

This clone was seen only a few times. The chain has TRBV19 and TRBJ1-5; D remains unclear. V gave up 6 bases and J gave up 4 bases, with 22 bases separating them. Germline loops: CDR1 LNHDA, CDR2 SQIVND (reference sequence). There are 17 residues in the CDR3. CDR3 in amino acids: CASSMTSRFGWNQPQHF. For the CDR3, the DNA is TGTGCCAGTAGCATGACTTCTAGGTTTGGTTGGAATCAGCCCCAGCATTTT.

The rearrangement uses TRBV28 and TRBJ2-5; 11 nucleotides align to TRBD2. Trimming removed 3 bases from V and 2 bases from J; junction bases left unmatched: 2. This CDR3 has 15 residues. Looked up from germline, CDR1 is MDHEN and CDR2 is SYDVKM. CDR3 bases: TGTGCCAGCAGTTTTATAGCGGGGGGGCAAGAGACCCAGTACTTC. This sequence encodes CASSFIAGGQETQYF.

The chain has TRBV29-1 and TRBJ1-2; 11 nucleotides match TRBD1. The CDR3 totals 18 residues. V trimming: 4 bases; J trimming: 1 base; junction bases outside the gene matches: 14. CDR1 is SQVTM and CDR2 is ANQGSEA in the germline V gene. CDR3 residues: CSVVLQGDRGKGNYGYTF. The CDR3, as DNA: TGCAGCGTTGTCCTCCAGGGGGACAGGGGGAAGGGTAACTATGGCTACACCTTC.

The gene calls are TRBV21-1 and TRBJ2-7; the D call of TRBD2 is as the table states it, not checked on the DNA. TRBV21-1 corresponds to a pseudogene. The CDR3 runs 15 residues. The CDR3 DNA reads as TGTGCCAGCAGCAAACGGGGTCGGGGCTCCTACGAGCAGTACTTC. Translation gives CASSKRGRGSYEQYF.

The rearrangement joins TRBV5-1 to TRBJ1-2; TRBD1 matches 7 bases. J was trimmed by 0 bases and V by 2 bases; bases with no gene match: 10. Germline assignment: CDR1 SGHRS and CDR2 YFSETQ. This CDR3 is built from 17 residues. The chain's CDR3 is CASSFRDSEDPNYGYTF. CDR3 coding DNA: TGCGCCAGCAGCTTCCGGGACAGCGAAGACCCTAACTATGGCTACACCTTC.

This chain links TRBV4-2 with TRBJ2-3; D gene unclear. Per germline, CDR1 LGHNA and CDR2 YNFKEQ. The CDR3 runs to 14 residues. V was pared by 0 bases and J by 2 bases, with 6 bases between. This CDR3 reads CASSQDRITDTQYF. The DNA of the CDR3 is TGTGCCAGCAGCCAAGACAGGATCACAGATACGCAGTATTTT.

This chain joins TRBV21-1 and TRBJ2-3; TRBD2, the table's D call, was not compared with the DNA. TRBV21-1 is given as a pseudogene. CDR3 length: 12 residues. The chain's CDR3 is CASRGSTDTQYF. As DNA, the CDR3 is TGTGCCAGCCGAGGTAGCACAGATACGCAGTATTTT.

The V call is TRBV7-2, the J call TRBJ1-3, with TRBD1 identical over 7 bases. J was trimmed by 4 bases and V by 3 bases; bases with no gene match: 12. This CDR3 contains 17 residues. Germline CDR1 reads SGHTA; CDR2 reads FQGNSA. The CDR3 DNA sequence: TGTGCCAGCAGCTTGCCCAGGGGGGCGACTTACGGAAACACCATATATTTT. Protein sequence: CASSLPRGATYGNTIYF.

V and J are TRBV6-1 and TRBJ2-5; a weak D match, TRBD2 (6 bases). V gave up 6 bases and J gave up 5 bases, with 13 bases separating them. The CDR3 totals 13 residues. Germline CDR1 reads MNHNS; CDR2 reads SASEGT. The CDR3 region has the DNA TGTGCCAGCAGCGGGAGTCCGGGGGAGACCCAGTACTTC. It codes for CASSGSPGETQYF.

A word on this clone: Within the sample, other DNA sequences also encode this same CDR3. The V gene is TRBV6-5, the J gene TRBJ2-1, with 9 positions matching TRBD2. Looked up from germline, CDR1 is MNHEY and CDR2 is SVGAGI. This CDR3 is built from 11 residues. The trim removed 5 bases at V and 10 bases at J, leaving 0 bases unmatched. CDR3 nucleotide sequence: TGTGCCAGCAGTCTAGCGGGGGAGCAGTTCTTC. It specifies CASSLAGEQFF.

V gene TRBV5-8 combines with J gene TRBJ2-7; D remains ambiguous. The germline V gene encodes CDR1 SGHTS and CDR2 YDEGEE. V lost 0 bases and J lost 0, with 13 bases in between. The CDR3 extends over 16 amino acids. CDR3 region: CASSLGTTESSYEQYF. As DNA, the CDR3 is TGTGCCAGCAGCTTGGGAACTACTGAAAGCTCCTACGAGCAGTACTTC.

The rearrangement joins TRBV9 to TRBJ1-2; 8 nucleotides align to TRBD1. This CDR3 spans 13 amino acids. CDR1 and CDR2 (germline): SGDLS, YYNGEE. V dropped 2 bases and J dropped 7; count of bases not matched to a gene: 4. The CDR3 protein is CASSVQGAGGYTF. The CDR3, as DNA: TGTGCCAGCAGCGTCCAGGGGGCGGGTGGCTACACCTTC.

Worth noting for this clone: Other DNA sequences within the sample encode an identical CDR3. The V gene is TRBV14, the J gene TRBJ2-5; no reliable D call. CDR3 length equals 12 residues. Germline lookup yields CDR1 SGHDN and CDR2 FVKESK. Trimming removed 0 bases at V and 5 bases at J, with 4 bases between. CDR3 sequence: CASSQEAETQYF. Written as DNA, the CDR3 is TGTGCCAGCAGCCAAGAAGCGGAGACCCAGTACTTC.

The V and J genes are TRBV10-3 and TRBJ1-1; TRBD1 matches 12 bases. Germline lookup yields CDR1 ENHRY and CDR2 SYGVKD. V lost 6 bases, J lost 2 bases, and 7 bases stayed unmatched. The CDR3 length is 16 residues. In DNA form, the CDR3 reads TGTGCCATCAGGACGGGACAGGGGGCGGAAAACACTGAAGCTTTCTTT. Its protein product is CAIRTGQGAENTEAFF.

The chain joins TRBV5-1 to TRBJ2-3; 8 nucleotides match TRBD2. Trimming removed 4 bases from V and 0 bases from J; junction bases left unmatched: 19. CDR1 is SGHRS, CDR2 YFSETQ, per germline. This CDR3 is built from 20 residues. DNA of the CDR3: TGCGCCAGCAGCCGGGAGGGCTACGGGACGGCGTTAACTAGCACAGATACGCAGTATTTT. It codes for CASSREGYGTALTSTDTQYF.

The chain recombines TRBV27 with TRBJ1-3, with 7 positions matching TRBD1. Losses at the gene ends were 5 bases for V and 0 bases for J; bases not matched to a gene: 7. CDR3 length: 16 amino acids. Germline assignment: CDR1 MNHEY and CDR2 SMNVEV (reference sequence). The CDR3 reads CASSNLQGPSGNTIYF. CDR3 nucleotide sequence: TGTGCCAGCAGTAACCTACAGGGGCCCTCTGGAAACACCATATATTTT.

This clone was seen once. V is TRBV7-2 and J is TRBJ2-1; 7 bases match TRBD2. V gave up 4 bases and J gave up 2 bases; unmatched junction bases: 8. From germline, CDR1 is SGHTA and CDR2 FQGNSA. The CDR3 runs 16 residues. The CDR3 region has the DNA TGTGCCAGCAGCTCCACCTCTAGCGGAGCCTACAATGAGCAGTTCTTC. Translating it yields CASSSTSSGAYNEQFF.

Written as DNA, the CDR3 is TGTGTCACCGGCGGGGCACCACCCTATGGCTACACCTTC. Translated: CVTGGAPPYGYTF. The V gene is TRBV5-4, the J gene TRBJ1-2; D is perhaps TRBD1 (5 bases). The CDR3 runs to 13 residues. Germline-derived CDR1 and CDR2 are SGHNT and YYREEE (reference sequence).

The chain recombines TRBV5-1 with TRBJ2-7, with D perhaps TRBD1 (6 bases). The CDR3 is made up of 13 amino acids. Between the trimmed V and J ends, which lost 5 bases and 4 bases, there was a span of 13 bases. Germline V gives CDR1 SGHRS, CDR2 YFSETQ. The CDR3 DNA reads TGCGCCAGCAGTACAGGGAAAGAGTACGAGCAGTACTTC. This gives the protein CASSTGKEYEQYF.

This clone turned up a few times. The CDR3 is CASSLVEETQYF. The CDR3 DNA reads as TGTGCCAGCAGCTTGGTAGAAGAGACCCAGTACTTC. This chain connects TRBV5-6 to TRBJ2-5; D call uncertain. CDR1 and CDR2 (germline): SGHDT, YYEEEE. With 0 bases removed from V and 3 bases from J, the gap between germline ends came to 3 bases. The CDR3 loop spans 12 amino acids.

The V call is TRBV6-1, the J call TRBJ1-2, with 9 bases identical to TRBD1. The CDR3 contains 15 residues. Germline V CDR1 and CDR2: MNHNS, SASEGT. V lost 2 bases and J lost 3; bases outside the gene matches: 4. CDR3 bases: TGTGCCAGCAGTGAATCGACAGGGGGGGACTATGGCTACACCTTC. Translated, it gives CASSESTGGDYGYTF.